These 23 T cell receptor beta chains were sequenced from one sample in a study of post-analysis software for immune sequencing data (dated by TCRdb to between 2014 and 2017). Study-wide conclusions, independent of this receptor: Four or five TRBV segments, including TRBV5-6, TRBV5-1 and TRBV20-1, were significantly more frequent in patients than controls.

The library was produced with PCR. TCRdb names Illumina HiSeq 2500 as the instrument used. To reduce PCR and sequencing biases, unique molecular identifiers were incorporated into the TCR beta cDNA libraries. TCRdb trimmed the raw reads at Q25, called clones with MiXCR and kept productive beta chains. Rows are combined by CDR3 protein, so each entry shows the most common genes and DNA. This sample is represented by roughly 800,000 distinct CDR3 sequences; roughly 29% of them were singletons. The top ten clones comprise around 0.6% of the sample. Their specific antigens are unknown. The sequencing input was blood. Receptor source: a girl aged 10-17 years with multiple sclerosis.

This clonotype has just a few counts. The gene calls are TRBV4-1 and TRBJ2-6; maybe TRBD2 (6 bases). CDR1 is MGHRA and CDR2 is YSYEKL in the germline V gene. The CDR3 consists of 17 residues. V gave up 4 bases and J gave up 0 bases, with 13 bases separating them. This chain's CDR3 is CASSRDLQSSGANVLTF. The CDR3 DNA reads TGCGCCAGCAGCCGGGACTTGCAGAGCTCTGGGGCCAACGTCCTGACTTTC.

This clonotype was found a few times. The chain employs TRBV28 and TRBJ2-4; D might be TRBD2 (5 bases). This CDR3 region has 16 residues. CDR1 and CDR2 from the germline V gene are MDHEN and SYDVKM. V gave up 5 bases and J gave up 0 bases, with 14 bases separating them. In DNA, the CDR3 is TGTGCCAGCAGTGGAGCTCGGGCGGGAGCCAAAAACATTCAGTACTTC. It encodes CASSGARAGAKNIQYF.

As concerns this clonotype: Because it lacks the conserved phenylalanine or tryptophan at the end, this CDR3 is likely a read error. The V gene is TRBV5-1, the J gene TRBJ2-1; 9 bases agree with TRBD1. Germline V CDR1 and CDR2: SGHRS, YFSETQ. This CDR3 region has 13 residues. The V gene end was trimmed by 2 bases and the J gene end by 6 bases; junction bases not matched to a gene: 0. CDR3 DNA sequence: TGCGCCAGCAGCTTACAGGGGGCCAATGAGCAGTTCTGC. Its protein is CASSLQGANEQFC.

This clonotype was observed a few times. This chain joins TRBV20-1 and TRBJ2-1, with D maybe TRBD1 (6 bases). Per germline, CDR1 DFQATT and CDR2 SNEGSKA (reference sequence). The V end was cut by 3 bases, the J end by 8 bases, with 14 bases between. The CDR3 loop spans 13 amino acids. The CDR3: CSARRGGVDEQFF. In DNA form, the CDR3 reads TGCAGTGCTAGGAGAGGGGGTGTCGATGAGCAGTTCTTC.

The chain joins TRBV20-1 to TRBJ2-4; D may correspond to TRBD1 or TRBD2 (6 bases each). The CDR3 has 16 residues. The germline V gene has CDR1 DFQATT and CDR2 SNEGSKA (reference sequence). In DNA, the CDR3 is TGCAGCGGGGTATTGAGGGGGGCGGGGTCCAAAAACATTCAGTACTTC. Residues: CSGVLRGAGSKNIQYF.

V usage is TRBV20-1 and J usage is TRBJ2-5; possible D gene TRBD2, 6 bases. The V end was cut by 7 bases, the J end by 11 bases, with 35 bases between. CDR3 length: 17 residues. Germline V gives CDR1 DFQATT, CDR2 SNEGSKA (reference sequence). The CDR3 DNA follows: TGCAGTGTCCCCCGGACTGAGACTAGATTAAGCTCCTACAAGCAGTACTTC. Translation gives CSVPRTETRLSSYKQYF.

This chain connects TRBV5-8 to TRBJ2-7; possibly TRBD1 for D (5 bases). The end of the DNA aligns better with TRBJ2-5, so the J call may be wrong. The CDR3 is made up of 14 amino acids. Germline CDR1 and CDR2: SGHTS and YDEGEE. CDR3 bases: TGTGCCAGCAGCTCGTGGGGCGGTAAGGAGACCCAGTACTTC. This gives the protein CASSSWGGKETQYF.

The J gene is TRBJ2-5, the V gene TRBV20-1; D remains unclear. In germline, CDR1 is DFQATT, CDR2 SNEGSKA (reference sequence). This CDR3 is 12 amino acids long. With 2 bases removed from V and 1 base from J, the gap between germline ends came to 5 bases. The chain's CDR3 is CSARRLQETQYF. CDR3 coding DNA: TGCAGTGCTAGACGCCTCCAAGAGACCCAGTACTTC.

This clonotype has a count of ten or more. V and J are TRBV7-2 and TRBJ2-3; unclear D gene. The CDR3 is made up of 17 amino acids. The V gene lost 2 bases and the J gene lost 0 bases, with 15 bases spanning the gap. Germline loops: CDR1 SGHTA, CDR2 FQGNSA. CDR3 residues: CASSLRSGAPSTDTQYF. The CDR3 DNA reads TGTGCCAGCAGCTTAAGGTCCGGCGCTCCTAGCACAGATACGCAGTATTTT.

This chain's CDR3 is CASSTPSTGSFGYTF. DNA for the CDR3: TGTGCCAGCAGTACTCCCTCGACAGGGTCTTTTGGCTACACCTTC. This chain connects TRBV12-3 or TRBV12-4 to TRBJ1-2; 7 nucleotides line up with TRBD1. The CDR3 is 15 amino acids. With 5 bases clipped from V and 7 bases from J, the junction kept 13 bases outside the gene matches.

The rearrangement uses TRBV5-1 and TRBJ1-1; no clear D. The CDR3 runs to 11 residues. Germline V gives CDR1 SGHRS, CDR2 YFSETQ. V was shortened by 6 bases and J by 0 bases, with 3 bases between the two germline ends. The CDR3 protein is CASKLNTEAFF. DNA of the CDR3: TGCGCCAGCAAGTTGAACACTGAAGCTTTCTTT.

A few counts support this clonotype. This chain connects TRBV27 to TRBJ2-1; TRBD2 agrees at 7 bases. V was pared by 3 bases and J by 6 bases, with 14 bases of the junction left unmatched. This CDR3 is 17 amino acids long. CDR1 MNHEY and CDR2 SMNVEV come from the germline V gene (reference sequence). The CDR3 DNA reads TGTGCCAGCAGTTTTGGTCCGGGGGAGGGCCCGCGCAATGAGCAGTTCTTC. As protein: CASSFGPGEGPRNEQFF.

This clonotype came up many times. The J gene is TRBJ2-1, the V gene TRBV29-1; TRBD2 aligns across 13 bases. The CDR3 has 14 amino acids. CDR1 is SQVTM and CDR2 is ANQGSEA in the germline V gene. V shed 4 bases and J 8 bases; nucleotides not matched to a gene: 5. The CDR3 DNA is TGCAGCGTTGGGACTAGCGGGAGATCGCATGAGCAGTTCTTC. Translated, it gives CSVGTSGRSHEQFF.

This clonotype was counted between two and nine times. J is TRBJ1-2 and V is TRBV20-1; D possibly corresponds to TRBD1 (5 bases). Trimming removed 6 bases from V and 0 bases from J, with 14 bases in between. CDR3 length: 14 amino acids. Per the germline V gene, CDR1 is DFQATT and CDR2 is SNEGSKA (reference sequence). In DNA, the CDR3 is TGCAGTGCCACGGGCCGGGGGACTAACTATGGCTACACCTTC. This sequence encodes CSATGRGTNYGYTF.

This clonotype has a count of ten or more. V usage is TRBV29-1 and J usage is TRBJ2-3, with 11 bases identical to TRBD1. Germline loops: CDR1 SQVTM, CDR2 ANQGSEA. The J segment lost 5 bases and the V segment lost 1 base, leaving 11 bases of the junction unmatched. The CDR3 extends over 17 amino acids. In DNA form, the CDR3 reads TGCAGCGTTGAAGGGGCCCTCTCGGGACAGGGGGAAGATACGCAGTATTTT. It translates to CSVEGALSGQGEDTQYF.

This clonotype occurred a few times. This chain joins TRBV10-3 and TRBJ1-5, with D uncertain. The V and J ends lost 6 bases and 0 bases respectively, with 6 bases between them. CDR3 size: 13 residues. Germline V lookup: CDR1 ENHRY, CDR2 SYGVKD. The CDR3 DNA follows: TGTGCCATCAGACTGAATAGCAATCAGCCCCAGCATTTT. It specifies CAIRLNSNQPQHF.

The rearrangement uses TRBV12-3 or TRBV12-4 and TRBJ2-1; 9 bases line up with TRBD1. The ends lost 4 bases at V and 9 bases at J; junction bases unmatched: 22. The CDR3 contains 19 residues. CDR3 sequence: CASSSQSSNRGRPSGEQFF. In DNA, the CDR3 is TGTGCCAGCAGTTCCCAATCCTCAAACAGGGGGCGGCCGTCAGGTGAGCAGTTCTTC.

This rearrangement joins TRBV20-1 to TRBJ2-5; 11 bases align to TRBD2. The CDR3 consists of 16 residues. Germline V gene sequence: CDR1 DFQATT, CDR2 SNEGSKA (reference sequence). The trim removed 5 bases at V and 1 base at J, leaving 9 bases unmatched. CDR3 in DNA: TGCAGTGCTGGCCCCGTGACTAGCGGGGTCCAAGAGACCCAGTACTTC. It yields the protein CSAGPVTSGVQETQYF.

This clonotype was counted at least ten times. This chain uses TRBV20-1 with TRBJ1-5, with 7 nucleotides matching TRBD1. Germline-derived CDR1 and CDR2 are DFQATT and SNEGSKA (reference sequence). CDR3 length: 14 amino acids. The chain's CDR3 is CSQKGTVEGQPQHF. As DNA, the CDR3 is TGCAGCCAAAAAGGGACAGTCGAGGGTCAGCCCCAGCATTTT.

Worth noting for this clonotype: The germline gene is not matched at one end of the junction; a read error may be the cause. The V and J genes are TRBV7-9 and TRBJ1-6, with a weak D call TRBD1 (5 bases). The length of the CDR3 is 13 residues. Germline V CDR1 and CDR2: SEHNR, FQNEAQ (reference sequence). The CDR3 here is CASSIRRESPLHF. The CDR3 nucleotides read TGCGCCAGCAGCATTCGCAGGGAATCACCCCTCCACTTT.

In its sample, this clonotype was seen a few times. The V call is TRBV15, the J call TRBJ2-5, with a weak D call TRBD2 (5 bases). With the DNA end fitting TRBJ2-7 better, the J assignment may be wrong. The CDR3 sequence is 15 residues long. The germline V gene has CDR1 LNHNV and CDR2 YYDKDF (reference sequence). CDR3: CATSRDQARGREQYF. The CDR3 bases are TGTGCCACCAGCAGAGACCAGGCTCGAGGGCGCGAGCAGTACTTC.

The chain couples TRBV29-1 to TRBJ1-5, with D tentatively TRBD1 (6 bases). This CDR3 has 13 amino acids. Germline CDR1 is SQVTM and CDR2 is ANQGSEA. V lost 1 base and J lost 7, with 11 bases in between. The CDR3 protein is CSVEVNRAQPQHF. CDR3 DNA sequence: TGCAGCGTTGAAGTCAACAGGGCCCAGCCCCAGCATTTT.

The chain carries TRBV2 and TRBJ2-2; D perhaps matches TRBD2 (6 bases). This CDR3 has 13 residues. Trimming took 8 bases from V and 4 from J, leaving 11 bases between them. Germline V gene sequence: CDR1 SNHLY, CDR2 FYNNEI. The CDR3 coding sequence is TGTGCCAGCGGGGGACTCCGCACCGGGGAGCTGTTTTTT. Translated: CASGGLRTGELFF.